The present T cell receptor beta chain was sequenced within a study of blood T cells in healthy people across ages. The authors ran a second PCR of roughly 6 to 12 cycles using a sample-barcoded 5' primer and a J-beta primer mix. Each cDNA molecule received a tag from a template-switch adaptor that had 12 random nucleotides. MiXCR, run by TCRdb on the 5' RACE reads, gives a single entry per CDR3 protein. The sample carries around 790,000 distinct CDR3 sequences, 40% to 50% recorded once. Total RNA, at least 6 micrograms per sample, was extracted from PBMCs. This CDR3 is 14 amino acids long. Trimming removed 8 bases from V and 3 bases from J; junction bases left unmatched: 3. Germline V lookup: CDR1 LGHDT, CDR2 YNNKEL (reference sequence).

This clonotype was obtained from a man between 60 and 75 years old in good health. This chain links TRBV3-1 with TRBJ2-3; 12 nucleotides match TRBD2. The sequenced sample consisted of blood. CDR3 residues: CASAGTSGTDTQYF. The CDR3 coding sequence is TGTGCCAGCGCCGGGACTAGCGGGACAGATACGCAGTATTTT.